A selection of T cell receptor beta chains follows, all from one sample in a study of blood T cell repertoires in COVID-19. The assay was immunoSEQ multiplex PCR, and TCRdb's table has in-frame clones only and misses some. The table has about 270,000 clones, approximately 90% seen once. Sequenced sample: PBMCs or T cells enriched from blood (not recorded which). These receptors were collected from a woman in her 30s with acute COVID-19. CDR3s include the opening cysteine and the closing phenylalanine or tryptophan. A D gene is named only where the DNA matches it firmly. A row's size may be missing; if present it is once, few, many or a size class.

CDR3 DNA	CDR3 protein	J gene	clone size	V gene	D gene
TGTGCCAGCAGCTTCCCCCCGGGACAGGGAGTCTGGGACACCGGGGAGCTGTTTTTT	CASSFPPGQGVWDTGELFF	TRBJ2-2	-	TRBV7-9	TRBD1
TGCGCCAGCAGCTCCGGAGGGGCTTACCAAGAGACCCAGTACTTC	CASSSGGAYQETQYF	TRBJ2-5	once	TRBV5-1	-
TGTGCCAGCAGCTTATCCACCGGGTTGGTCAGTCCCTTTAATTCACCCCTCCACTTT	CASSLSTGLVSPFNSPLHF	TRBJ1-6	-	TRBV7-2	-
TGTGCCAGCAGCCAAGACCGATACGAGAGACGGGACAGGAGGGTACAGCCCCAGCATTTT	CASSQDRYERRDRRVQPQHF	TRBJ1-5	-	TRBV14	TRBD1
TGTGCCAGCAGTTTATTCTCCGGGATCGCTGGAAACACCATATATTTT	CASSLFSGIAGNTIYF	TRBJ1-3	-	TRBV28	-
TGTGCCAGCAGCGAGGGTAGCGGGAGGGGATACGAGCAGTACTTC	CASSEGSGRGYEQYF	TRBJ2-7	-	TRBV4-2	TRBD2
TGCAGCGTTGAAGACGGGAACGAGCAGTACTTC	CSVEDGNEQYF	TRBJ2-7	-	TRBV29-1	-
TGTGCCAGCAGTTACGAACTCGGGGGGCCGGATGAGCAGTTCTTC	CASSYELGGPDEQFF	TRBJ2-1	few	TRBV6-2/TRBV6-3	-
TGTGCCAGCAGTCCTAGCGGGGCCCCTAATGAAAAACTGTTTTTT	CASSPSGAPNEKLFF	TRBJ1-4	-	TRBV7-6	-
TGTGCCAGCAGTGTGGCTGGCACTGAAGCTTTCTTT	CASSVAGTEAFF	TRBJ1-1	-	TRBV27	-
TGTGCCAGCGGACAGGGGGCAATTGATGAGCAGTTCTTC	CASGQGAIDEQFF	TRBJ2-1	-	TRBV6-4	TRBD1
TGCAGTTCACGGTTCTACAATGAGCAGTTCTTC	CSSRFYNEQFF	TRBJ2-1	once	TRBV20-1	-
TGTGCCACCAGTGAAGCAAGTCCAGCGTCTTACAATGAGCAGTTCTTC	CATSEASPASYNEQFF	TRBJ2-1	-	TRBV24-1	-
TGCAGCGTTCAAGGGCTAGCGGGGTCTAGTGAGCAGTTCTTC	CSVQGLAGSSEQFF	TRBJ2-1	once	TRBV29-1	TRBD2
TGTGCCAGCAGCTTAGTGGGTTCCGACAGGGCCGACCTCGGTGCTTTCTTT	CASSLVGSDRADLGAFF	TRBJ1-1	-	TRBV7-4	TRBD1
TGCGCCAGCAGACGGGAGGGATACGAGCAGTACTTC	CASRREGYEQYF	TRBJ2-7	-	TRBV5-1	TRBD2
TGTGCCAGCAGCCCCGGGACAATTAATAATTCACCCCTCCACTTT	CASSPGTINNSPLHF	TRBJ1-6	once	TRBV7-3	-
TGTGCCAGCAGCTTGGGGGAGTGGGCTGAAGCTTTCTTT	CASSLGEWAEAFF	TRBJ1-1	-	TRBV5-5	-
TGTGCCACCAGCAATGCGGGACTTGAGTACAATGAGCAGTTCTTC	CATSNAGLEYNEQFF	TRBJ2-1	once	TRBV15	-
TGTGCCAGCAGCCGCAACGCCGGGACAAACACCGGGGAGCTGTTTTTT	CASSRNAGTNTGELFF	TRBJ2-2	-	TRBV7-2	-
TGTGCCAGCAGCTTTGGGACTATTTCGGACGAGCAGTACTTC	CASSFGTISDEQYF	TRBJ2-7	-	TRBV5-4	TRBD2
TGTGCCAGCACCCCGCGCCGGGGAGGGGGAACCTACGAGCAGTACTTC	CASTPRRGGGTYEQYF	TRBJ2-7	-	TRBV2	-
TGCGCCAGCAGCTTAGCGGGGAGCTCCTACAATGAGCAGTTCTTC	CASSLAGSSYNEQFF	TRBJ2-1	-	TRBV5-1	TRBD2
TGCAGTGCTAGTGATAGGGGCAGGGGGCTCACCGGGGAGCTGTTTTTT	CSASDRGRGLTGELFF	TRBJ2-2	once	TRBV20-1	TRBD1
TGTGCCAGCAGTGATTCTCGCAGTTTTTGGACCTTC	CASSDSRSFWTF	TRBJ1-2	-	TRBV6-4	-
TGTGCCAGCAGCCAAGGGAGAAGACAAGAGACCCAGTACTTC	CASSQGRRQETQYF	TRBJ2-5	-	TRBV3-1/TRBV3-2	-
TGTGCCAGCAGTGATCAGGGGACAGGGATCTACGAGCAGTACTTC	CASSDQGTGIYEQYF	TRBJ2-7	few	TRBV28	TRBD1
TGTGCCAGCAGCCTGGGACATTTTAGTGCACCCCTCCACTTT	CASSLGHFSAPLHF	TRBJ1-6	-	TRBV3-1/TRBV3-2	-
TGTGCCAGCAGCCGAGGGACTAGCGGGAGCACAGATACGCAGTATTTT	CASSRGTSGSTDTQYF	TRBJ2-3	few	TRBV3-1/TRBV3-2	TRBD2
TGTGCCAGCAGTAGGGTGGGAGGAGAGACAGATACGCAGTATTTT	CASSRVGGETDTQYF	TRBJ2-3	once	TRBV6-2/TRBV6-3	-
TGTGCCAGTAGTCCGGGACAGGGGGCGGTTCGGAACACTGAAGCTTTCTTT	CASSPGQGAVRNTEAFF	TRBJ1-1	-	TRBV19	TRBD1
TGTGCCAGCAGTTTGACTAGCGGGAGCCAATCTTATGTCTACGAGCAGTACTTC	CASSLTSGSQSYVYEQYF	TRBJ2-7	-	TRBV28	TRBD2
TGTGCCAGTCACCCAGAAACCACCCCTAACTATGGCTACACCTTC	CASHPETTPNYGYTF	TRBJ1-2	-	TRBV19	-
TGTGCCAGCAGCTTGGAATGGAGGGGCGAAAACTATGGCTACACCTTC	CASSLEWRGENYGYTF	TRBJ1-2	-	TRBV5-6	-
TGTGCCAGCTCACACAGTAGCAATCAGCCCCAGCATTTT	CASSHSSNQPQHF	TRBJ1-5	-	TRBV18	-
TGTGCCAGCAGTCTCACCGGGGAGCTGTTTTTT	CASSLTGELFF	TRBJ2-2	-	TRBV28	-
TGTGCCAGCAGCGTAACGGGTACTAATGAAAAACTGTTTTTT	CASSVTGTNEKLFF	TRBJ1-4	-	TRBV9	-
TGTGCCAGCAGTTTATCTTTCCGAACGGGGAGGGCCTACAATGAGCAGTTCTTC	CASSLSFRTGRAYNEQFF	TRBJ2-1	-	TRBV28	TRBD2
TGTGCCAGCAGTTACTCTCCTAGCGGGAGTTCCGAGCAGTACTTC	CASSYSPSGSSEQYF	TRBJ2-7	-	TRBV6-5	TRBD2
TGTGCCAGCCAGAACAGGGGTCCAGATACGCAGTATTTT	CASQNRGPDTQYF	TRBJ2-3	-	TRBV7-2	TRBD1
TGTGCCAGCAGTATGGGGGGGAACTTCGGCTACACCTTC	CASSMGGNFGYTF	TRBJ1-2	-	TRBV6-5	-
TGCGCCAGCAGCTTATCGGGGTCGGATTCTGATACGCAGTATTTT	CASSLSGSDSDTQYF	TRBJ2-3	-	TRBV5-1	-
TGTGCCAGCAGCTTTCGCAGCGGGAGAGGTTTAACCGGGGAGCTGTTTTTT	CASSFRSGRGLTGELFF	TRBJ2-2	-	TRBV12-1	-
TGTGCCAGCAGCATCTCGAACGGGGACAAATCTTATGAGCAGTTCTTC	CASSISNGDKSYEQFF	TRBJ2-1	-	TRBV7-2	-
TGTGCCAGCAGCCCGATAGCGGACACAGATACGCAGTATTTT	CASSPIADTDTQYF	TRBJ2-3	few	TRBV7-3	-
TGTGCCAGTAGTATAGGACTTTATAGCAATCAGCCCCAGCATTTT	CASSIGLYSNQPQHF	TRBJ1-5	-	TRBV19	-
TGCAGTGCTAGTGGGCTAGCGGGGAAAGCCAAAAACATTCAGTACTTC	CSASGLAGKAKNIQYF	TRBJ2-4	-	TRBV20-1	TRBD2
TGTGCCAGCGAGAATGAAAAACTGTTTTTT	CASENEKLFF	TRBJ1-4	few	TRBV2	-
TGTGCCAGCAGCCCCGCCGGGACTAGCGGTTCCTACGAGCAGTACTTC	CASSPAGTSGSYEQYF	TRBJ2-7	-	TRBV5-6	TRBD2
TGTGCCAGCAGTTACTTGGGCCACTCCTACGAGCAGTACTTC	CASSYLGHSYEQYF	TRBJ2-7	-	TRBV6-2/TRBV6-3	-
TGTGCCAGCGCCCCCCAGCGGGAAGCAGATACGCAGTATTTT	CASAPQREADTQYF	TRBJ2-3	-	TRBV4-2	TRBD2
TGTGCCAGTAGTATAGATGGGACACTCTCCTACGAGCAGTACTTC	CASSIDGTLSYEQYF	TRBJ2-7	-	TRBV19	-
TGTGCCAGCTCACCAGCCGGGACTAGCGATTACGAGCAGTACTTC	CASSPAGTSDYEQYF	TRBJ2-7	-	TRBV18	TRBD2
TGTGCCAGCAGCTTGGCCAGGGCAAACACAGATACGCAGTATTTT	CASSLARANTDTQYF	TRBJ2-3	-	TRBV5-4	-
TGTGCCAGCAGTGAATATTTGTTAGCGGGGCCCACAGATACGCAGTATTTT	CASSEYLLAGPTDTQYF	TRBJ2-3	-	TRBV25-1	TRBD2
TGTGCCACCAGCAGAGACCAGAACAGGGAACAGCAGTACTTC	CATSRDQNREQQYF	TRBJ2-7	-	TRBV15	-
TGTGCCAGCAGCTTAGCGCCGGGACAGGGGGTCGAGCAGTACTTC	CASSLAPGQGVEQYF	TRBJ2-7	-	TRBV7-6	TRBD1
TGTGCCAGCAGGCCCCCACAAAGGGGCACTGAAGCTTTCTTT	CASRPPQRGTEAFF	TRBJ1-1	-	TRBV6-1	-
TGCGCCAGCAAGCCCTTAGCGGGAGTAACCGAGACCCAGTACTTC	CASKPLAGVTETQYF	TRBJ2-5	-	TRBV5-1	TRBD2